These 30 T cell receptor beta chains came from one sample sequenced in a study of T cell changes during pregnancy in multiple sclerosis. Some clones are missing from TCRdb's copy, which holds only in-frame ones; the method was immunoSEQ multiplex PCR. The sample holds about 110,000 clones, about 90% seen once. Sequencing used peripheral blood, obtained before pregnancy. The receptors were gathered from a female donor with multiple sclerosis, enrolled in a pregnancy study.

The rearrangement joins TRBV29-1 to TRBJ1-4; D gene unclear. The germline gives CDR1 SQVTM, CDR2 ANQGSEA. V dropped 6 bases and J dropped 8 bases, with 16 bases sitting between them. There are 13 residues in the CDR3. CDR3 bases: TGCAGCGTCTCCCGACTCGGTGGCGAAAAACTGTTTTTT. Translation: CSVSRLGGEKLFF.

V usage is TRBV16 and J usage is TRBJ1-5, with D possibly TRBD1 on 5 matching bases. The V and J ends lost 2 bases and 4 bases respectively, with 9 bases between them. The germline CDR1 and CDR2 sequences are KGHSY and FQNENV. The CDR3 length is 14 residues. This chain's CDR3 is CASSQGGGNQPQHF. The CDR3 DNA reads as TGTGCCAGCAGCCAAGGGGGAGGGAATCAGCCCCAGCATTTT.

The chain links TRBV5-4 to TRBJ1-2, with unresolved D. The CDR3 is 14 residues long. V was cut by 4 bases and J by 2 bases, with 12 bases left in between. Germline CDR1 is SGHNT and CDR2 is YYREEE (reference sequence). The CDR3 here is CASSRTAQNYGYTF. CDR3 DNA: TGTGCCAGCAGCAGGACTGCGCAGAACTATGGCTACACCTTC.

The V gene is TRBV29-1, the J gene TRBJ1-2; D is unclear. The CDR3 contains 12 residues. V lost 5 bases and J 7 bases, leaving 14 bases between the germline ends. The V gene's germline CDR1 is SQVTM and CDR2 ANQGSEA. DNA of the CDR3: TGCAGCGTTCCAAGCGGTACCCTTGGCTACACCTTC. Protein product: CSVPSGTLGYTF. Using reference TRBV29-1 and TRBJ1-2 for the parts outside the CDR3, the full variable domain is SAVISQKPSRDICQRGTSLTIQCQVDSQVTMMFWYRQQPGQSLTLIATANQGSEATYESGFVIDKFPISRPNLTFSTLTVSNMSPEDSSIYLCSVPSGTLGYTFGSGTRLTVV.

CDR3 nucleotides: TGTGCCAGCAGCTCTGGGGGGGGGAGCTACGAAGGCTACACCTTC. This codes for CASSSGGGSYEGYTF. This chain links TRBV7-3 with TRBJ1-2, with D possibly being TRBD1 (5 bases). With 4 bases removed from V and 8 bases from J, the gap between germline ends came to 20 bases. Looked up from germline, CDR1 is SGHTA and CDR2 is FQGTGA. This CDR3 spans 15 amino acids. Using reference TRBV7-3 and TRBJ1-2 for the parts outside the CDR3, the full variable domain is GAGVSQTPSNKVTEKGKYVELRCDPISGHTALYWYRQSLGQGPEFLIYFQGTGAADDSGLPNDRFFAVRPEGSVSTLKIQRTERGDSAVYLCASSSGGGSYEGYTFGSGTRLTVV.

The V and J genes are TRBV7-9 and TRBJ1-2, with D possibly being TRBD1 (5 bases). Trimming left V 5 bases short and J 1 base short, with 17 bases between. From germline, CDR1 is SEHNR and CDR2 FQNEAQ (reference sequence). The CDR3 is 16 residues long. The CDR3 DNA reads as TGTGCCAGCAGCCCCCCCGGATGGGGCATTAACTATGGCTACACCTTC. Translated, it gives CASSPPGWGINYGYTF.

The CDR3 bases are TGTGCCACCAAATTCGACAGGGCTCACAATCAGCCCCAGCATTTT. Its translation: CATKFDRAHNQPQHF. This chain connects TRBV19 to TRBJ1-5; TRBD1 aligns across 7 bases. The germline CDR1 and CDR2 sequences are LNHDA and SQIVND (reference sequence). This CDR3 comprises 15 residues. After removal of 10 bases from V and 3 bases from J, the junction contained 12 bases not matched to a gene.

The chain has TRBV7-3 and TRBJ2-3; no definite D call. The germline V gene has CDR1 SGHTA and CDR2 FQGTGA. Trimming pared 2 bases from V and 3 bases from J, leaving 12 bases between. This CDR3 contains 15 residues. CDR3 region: CASSLSSSDTDTQYF. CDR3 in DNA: TGTGCCAGCAGCTTATCATCTTCAGATACAGATACGCAGTATTTT.

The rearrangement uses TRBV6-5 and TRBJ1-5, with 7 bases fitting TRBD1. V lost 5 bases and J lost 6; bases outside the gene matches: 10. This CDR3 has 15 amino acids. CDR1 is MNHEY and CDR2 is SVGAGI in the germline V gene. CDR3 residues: CASSTGRQGLQPQHF. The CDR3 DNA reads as TGTGCCAGCAGTACTGGTAGACAGGGTCTTCAGCCCCAGCATTTT.

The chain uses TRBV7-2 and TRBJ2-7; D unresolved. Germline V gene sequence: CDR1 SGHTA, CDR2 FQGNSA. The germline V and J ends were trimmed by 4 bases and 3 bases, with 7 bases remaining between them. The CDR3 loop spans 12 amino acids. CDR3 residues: CASSSYSYEQYF. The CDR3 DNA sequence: TGTGCCAGCAGCTCCTACAGCTACGAGCAGTACTTC.

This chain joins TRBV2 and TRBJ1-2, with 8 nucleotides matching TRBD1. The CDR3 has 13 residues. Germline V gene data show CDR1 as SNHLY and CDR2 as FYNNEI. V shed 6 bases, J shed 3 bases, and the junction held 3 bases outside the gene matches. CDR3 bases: TGTGCCAGCAGAACAGGGGGGGACTATGGCTACACCTTC. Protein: CASRTGGDYGYTF.

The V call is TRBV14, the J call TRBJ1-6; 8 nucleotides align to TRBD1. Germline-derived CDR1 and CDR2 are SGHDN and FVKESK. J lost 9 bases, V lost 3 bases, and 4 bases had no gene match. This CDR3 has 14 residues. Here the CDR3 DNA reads TGTGCCAGCAGCCACAGGGGGCTTGGTTCACCCCTCCACTTT. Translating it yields CASSHRGLGSPLHF.

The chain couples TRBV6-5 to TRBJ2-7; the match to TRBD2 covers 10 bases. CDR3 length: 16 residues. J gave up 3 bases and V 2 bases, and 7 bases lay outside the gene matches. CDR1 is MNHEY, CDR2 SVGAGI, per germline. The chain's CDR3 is CASSYASGGAIYEQYF. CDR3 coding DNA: TGTGCCAGCAGTTACGCTAGCGGGGGAGCTATCTACGAGCAGTACTTC.

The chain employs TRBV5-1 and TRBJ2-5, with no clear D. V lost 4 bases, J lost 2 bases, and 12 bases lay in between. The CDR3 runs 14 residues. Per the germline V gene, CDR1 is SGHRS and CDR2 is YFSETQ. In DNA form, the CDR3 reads TGCGCCAGCAGCGTTCAGAGCGAACAAGAGACCCAGTACTTC. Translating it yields CASSVQSEQETQYF.

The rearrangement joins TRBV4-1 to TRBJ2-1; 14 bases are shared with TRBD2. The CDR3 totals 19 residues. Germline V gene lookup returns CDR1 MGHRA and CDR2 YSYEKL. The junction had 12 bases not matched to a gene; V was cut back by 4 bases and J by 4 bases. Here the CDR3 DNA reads TGCGCCAGCAGCCCACCATGGACTAGCGGGGGGACAATATACAATGAGCAGTTCTTC. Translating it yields CASSPPWTSGGTIYNEQFF.

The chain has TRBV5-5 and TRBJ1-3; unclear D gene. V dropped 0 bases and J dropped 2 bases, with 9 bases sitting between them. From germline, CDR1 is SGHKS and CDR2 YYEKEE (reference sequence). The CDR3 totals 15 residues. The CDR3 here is CASSLDIVTGNTIYF. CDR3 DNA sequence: TGTGCCAGCAGCTTGGACATCGTTACTGGAAACACCATATATTTT.

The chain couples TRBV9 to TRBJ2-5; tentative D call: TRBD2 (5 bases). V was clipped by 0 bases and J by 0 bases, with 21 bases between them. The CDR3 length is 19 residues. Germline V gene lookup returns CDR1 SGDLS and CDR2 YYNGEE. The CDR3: CASSVEEEAAVGYQETQYF. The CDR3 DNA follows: TGTGCCAGCAGCGTAGAAGAGGAGGCGGCAGTAGGCTACCAAGAGACCCAGTACTTC.

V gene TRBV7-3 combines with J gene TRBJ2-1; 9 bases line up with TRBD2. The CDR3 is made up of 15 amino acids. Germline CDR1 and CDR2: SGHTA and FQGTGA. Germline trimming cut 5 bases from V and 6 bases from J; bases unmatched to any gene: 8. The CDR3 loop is CASSRSGSLGNEQFF. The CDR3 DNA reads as TGTGCCAGCAGCCGTAGCGGGAGTTTAGGCAATGAGCAGTTCTTC. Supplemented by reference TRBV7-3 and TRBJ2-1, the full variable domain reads GAGVSQTPSNKVTEKGKYVELRCDPISGHTALYWYRQSLGQGPEFLIYFQGTGAADDSGLPNDRFFAVRPEGSVSTLKIQRTERGDSAVYLCASSRSGSLGNEQFFGPGTRLTVL.

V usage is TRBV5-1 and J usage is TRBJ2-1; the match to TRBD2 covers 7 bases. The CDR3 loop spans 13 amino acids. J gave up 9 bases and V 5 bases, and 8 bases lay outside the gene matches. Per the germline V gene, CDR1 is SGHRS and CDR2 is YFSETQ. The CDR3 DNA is TGCGCCAGCAGTGTGAGCGGGAAATTTGAGCAGTTCTTC. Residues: CASSVSGKFEQFF. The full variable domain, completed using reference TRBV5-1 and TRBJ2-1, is KAGVTQTPRYLIKTRGQQVTLSCSPISGHRSVSWYQQTPGQGLQFLFEYFSETQRNKGNFPGRFSGRQFSNSRSEMNVSTLELGDSALYLCASSVSGKFEQFFGPGTRLTVL.

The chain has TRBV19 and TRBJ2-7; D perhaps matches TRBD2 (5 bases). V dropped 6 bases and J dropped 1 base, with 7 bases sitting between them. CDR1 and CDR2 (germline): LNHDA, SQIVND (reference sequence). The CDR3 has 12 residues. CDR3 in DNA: TGTGCCAGTAGCGGGAAATCCTACGAGCAGTACTTC. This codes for CASSGKSYEQYF.

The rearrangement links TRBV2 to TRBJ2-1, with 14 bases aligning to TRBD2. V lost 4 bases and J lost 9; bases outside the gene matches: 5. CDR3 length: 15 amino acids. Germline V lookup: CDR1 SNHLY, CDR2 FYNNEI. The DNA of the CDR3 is TGTGCCAGCAGTGCTCGGACTAGCGGGAGGCTTGAGCAGTTCTTC. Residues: CASSARTSGRLEQFF.

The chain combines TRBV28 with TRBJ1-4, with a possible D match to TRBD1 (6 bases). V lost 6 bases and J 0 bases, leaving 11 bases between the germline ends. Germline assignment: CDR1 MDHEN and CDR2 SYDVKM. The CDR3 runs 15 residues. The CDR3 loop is CASSFGQSTNEKLFF. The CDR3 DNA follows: TGTGCCAGCAGCTTTGGACAGTCAACTAATGAAAAACTGTTTTTT.

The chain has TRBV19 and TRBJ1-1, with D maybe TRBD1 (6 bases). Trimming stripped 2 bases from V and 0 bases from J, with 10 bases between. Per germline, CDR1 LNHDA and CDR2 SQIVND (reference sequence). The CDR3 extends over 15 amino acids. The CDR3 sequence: CASSILDRLNTEAFF. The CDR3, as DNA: TGTGCCAGTAGTATACTTGACAGGTTGAACACTGAAGCTTTCTTT.

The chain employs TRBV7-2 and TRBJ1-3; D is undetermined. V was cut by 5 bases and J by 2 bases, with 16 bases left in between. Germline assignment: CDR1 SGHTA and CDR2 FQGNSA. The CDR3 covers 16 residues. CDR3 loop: CASSPWRGSPGNTIYF. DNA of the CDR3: TGTGCCAGCAGCCCTTGGCGGGGAAGTCCTGGAAACACCATATATTTT.

CDR3 protein: CASSRSGSEQYF. The CDR3 DNA sequence: TGTGCCAGCAGCAGAAGCGGGAGCGAGCAGTACTTC. The rearrangement joins TRBV7-6 to TRBJ2-7; TRBD2 matches 8 bases. The CDR3 contains 12 residues. Germline CDR1 and CDR2: SGHVS and FNYEAQ. The J segment lost 6 bases and the V segment lost 5 bases, leaving 3 bases of the junction unmatched.

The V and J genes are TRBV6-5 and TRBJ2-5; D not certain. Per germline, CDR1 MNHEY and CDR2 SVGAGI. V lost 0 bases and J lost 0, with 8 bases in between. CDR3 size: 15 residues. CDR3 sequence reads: CASSYSPQYQETQYF. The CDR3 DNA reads TGTGCCAGCAGTTACTCGCCGCAGTACCAAGAGACCCAGTACTTC.

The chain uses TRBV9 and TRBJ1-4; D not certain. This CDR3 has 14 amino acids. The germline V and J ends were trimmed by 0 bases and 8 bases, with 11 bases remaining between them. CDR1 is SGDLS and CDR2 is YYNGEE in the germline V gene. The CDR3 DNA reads TGTGCCAGCAGCGTAGCAGGAAGTGAAGAAAAACTGTTTTTT. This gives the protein CASSVAGSEEKLFF.

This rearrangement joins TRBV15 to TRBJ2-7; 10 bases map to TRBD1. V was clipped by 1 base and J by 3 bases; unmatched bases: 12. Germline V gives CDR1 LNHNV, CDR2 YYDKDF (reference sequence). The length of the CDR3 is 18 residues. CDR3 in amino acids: CATSRGQGARLGVYEQYF. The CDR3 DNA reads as TGTGCCACCAGCAGAGGACAGGGGGCAAGGCTTGGGGTCTACGAGCAGTACTTC.

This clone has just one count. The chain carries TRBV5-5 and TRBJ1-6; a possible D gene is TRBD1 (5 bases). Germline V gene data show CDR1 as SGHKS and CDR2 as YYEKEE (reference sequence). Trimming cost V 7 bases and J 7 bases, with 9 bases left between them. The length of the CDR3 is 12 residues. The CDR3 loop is CASGDWNSPLHF. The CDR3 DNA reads TGTGCCAGCGGGGACTGGAATTCACCCCTCCACTTT.

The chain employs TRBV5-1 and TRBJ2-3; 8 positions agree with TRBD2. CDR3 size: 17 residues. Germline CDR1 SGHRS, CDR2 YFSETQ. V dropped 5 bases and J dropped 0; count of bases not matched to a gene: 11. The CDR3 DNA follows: TGCGCCAGCAGGCCCCCACTAGCGGCTTCTAGCACAGATACGCAGTATTTT. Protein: CASRPPLAASSTDTQYF.